Following are 5 T cell receptor beta chains from one sample sequenced in a study of cytomegalovirus exposure and HLA in healthy donors. Use of 60 Vbeta and 13 Jbeta primers characterized the PCR. The table came from immunoSEQ multiplex PCR; TCRdb's copy has only in-frame clones and leaves some out. The sample includes about 36,000 clones, roughly three quarters of them seen just once. The sequencing sample was made of PBMCs. The receptors derive from a man aged 25 to 40 in good health and CMV-seronegative.

By its share, this clone is medium-sized. Other DNA sequences within the sample encode an identical CDR3. The V and J genes are TRBV25-1 and TRBJ1-1; TRBD1 aligns across 8 bases. This CDR3 is built from 13 residues. CDR1 and CDR2 (germline): MGHDK, SYGVNS. The V gene end was trimmed by 8 bases and the J gene end by 5 bases; junction bases not matched to a gene: 7. Here the CDR3 DNA reads TGTGCCAGCTCTTTAAGACAGGGGACTGAAGCTTTCTTT. The encoded protein is CASSLRQGTEAFF.

This chain uses TRBV29-1 with TRBJ2-3; 10 positions agree with TRBD2. Germline loops: CDR1 SQVTM, CDR2 ANQGSEA. J gave up 4 bases and V 8 bases, and 6 bases lay outside the gene matches. The CDR3 is 13 residues long. DNA of the CDR3: TGCAGCACCCTAGCGGGAGCTCCAGATACGCAGTATTTT. Amino acids: CSTLAGAPDTQYF.

The J gene is TRBJ1-5, the V gene TRBV7-8; a weak D match, TRBD1 (6 bases). CDR1 is SGHVS, CDR2 FQNEAQ, per germline. The CDR3 loop spans 15 amino acids. V was clipped by 0 bases and J by 0 bases, with 6 bases between them. This CDR3 reads CASSLAGGSNQPQHF. The CDR3 coding sequence is TGTGCCAGCAGCTTAGCAGGGGGTAGCAATCAGCCCCAGCATTTT.

This clone was found a few times. The chain employs TRBV29-1 and TRBJ2-1, with 14 nucleotides matching TRBD2. The V and J ends lost 6 bases and 4 bases, in that order; junction bases with no gene match: 5. CDR1 SQVTM and CDR2 ANQGSEA come from the germline V gene. The CDR3 totals 15 residues. The CDR3 DNA sequence: TGCAGCGTCGCGGGACTAGCGGGGGAGTACAATGAGCAGTTCTTC. Protein product: CSVAGLAGEYNEQFF.

The rearrangement links TRBV4-1 to TRBJ1-1; D not certain. This CDR3 is built from 13 residues. Germline V lookup: CDR1 MGHRA, CDR2 YSYEKL. V lost 4 bases to trimming and J lost 4 bases, with 10 bases between them. This CDR3 reads CASSLPGSTEAFF. Here the CDR3 DNA reads TGCGCCAGCAGCCTTCCCGGGAGCACTGAAGCTTTCTTT.